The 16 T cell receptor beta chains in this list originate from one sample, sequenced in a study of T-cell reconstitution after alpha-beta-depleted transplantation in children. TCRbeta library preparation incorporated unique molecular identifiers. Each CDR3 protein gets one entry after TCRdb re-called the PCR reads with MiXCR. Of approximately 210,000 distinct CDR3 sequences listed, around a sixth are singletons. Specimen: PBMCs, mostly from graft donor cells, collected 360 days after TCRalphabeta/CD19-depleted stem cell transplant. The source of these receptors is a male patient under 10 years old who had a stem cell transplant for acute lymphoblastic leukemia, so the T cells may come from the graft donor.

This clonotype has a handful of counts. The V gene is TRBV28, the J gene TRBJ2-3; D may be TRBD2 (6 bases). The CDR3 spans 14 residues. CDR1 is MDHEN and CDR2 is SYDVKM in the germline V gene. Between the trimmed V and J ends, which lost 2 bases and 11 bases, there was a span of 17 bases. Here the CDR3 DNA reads TGTGCCAGCAGTTTACGTTCCCCGGCGGGGCAGCAGTATTTT. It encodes CASSLRSPAGQQYF.

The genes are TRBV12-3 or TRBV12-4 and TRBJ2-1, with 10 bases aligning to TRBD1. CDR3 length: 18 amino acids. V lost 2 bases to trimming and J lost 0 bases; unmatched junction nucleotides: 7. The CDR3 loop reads CASSLTWTGGGSYNEQFF. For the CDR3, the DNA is TGTGCCAGCAGTTTAACATGGACAGGGGGAGGCTCCTACAATGAGCAGTTCTTC.

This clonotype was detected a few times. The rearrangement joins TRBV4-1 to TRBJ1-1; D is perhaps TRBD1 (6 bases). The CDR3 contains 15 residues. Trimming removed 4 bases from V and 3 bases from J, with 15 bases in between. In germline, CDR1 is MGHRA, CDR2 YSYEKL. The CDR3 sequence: CASSLTGWKDTEAFF. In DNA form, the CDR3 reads TGCGCCAGCAGCCTCACAGGGTGGAAGGACACTGAAGCTTTCTTT.

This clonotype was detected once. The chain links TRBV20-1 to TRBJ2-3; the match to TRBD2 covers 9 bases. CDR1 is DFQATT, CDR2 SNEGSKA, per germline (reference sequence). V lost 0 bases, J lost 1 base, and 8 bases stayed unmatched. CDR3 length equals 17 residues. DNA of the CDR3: TGCAGTGCTAGAGATATCGCGGGGGGGCCAGGCACAGATACGCAGTATTTT. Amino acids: CSARDIAGGPGTDTQYF.

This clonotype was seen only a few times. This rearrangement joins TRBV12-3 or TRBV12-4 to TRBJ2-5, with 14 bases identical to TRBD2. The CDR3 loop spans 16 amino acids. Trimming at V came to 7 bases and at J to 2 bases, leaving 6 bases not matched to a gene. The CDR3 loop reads CASTLWTSGGQETQYF. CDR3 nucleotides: TGTGCCAGCACCCTGTGGACTAGCGGGGGGCAAGAGACCCAGTACTTC.

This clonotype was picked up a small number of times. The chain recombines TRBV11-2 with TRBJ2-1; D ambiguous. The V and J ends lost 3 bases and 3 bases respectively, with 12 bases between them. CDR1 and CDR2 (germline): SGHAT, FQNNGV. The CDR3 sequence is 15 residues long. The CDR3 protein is CASSFQGLYYNEQFF. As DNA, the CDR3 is TGTGCCAGCAGCTTTCAAGGTCTATACTACAATGAGCAGTTCTTC.

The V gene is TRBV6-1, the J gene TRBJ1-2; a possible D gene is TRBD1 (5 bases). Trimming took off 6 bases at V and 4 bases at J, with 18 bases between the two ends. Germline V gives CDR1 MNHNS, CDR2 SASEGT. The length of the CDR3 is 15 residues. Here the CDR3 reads CASSTDKLPIYGYTF. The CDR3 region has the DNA TGTGCCAGCAGCACGGACAAGCTCCCAATCTATGGCTACACCTTC.

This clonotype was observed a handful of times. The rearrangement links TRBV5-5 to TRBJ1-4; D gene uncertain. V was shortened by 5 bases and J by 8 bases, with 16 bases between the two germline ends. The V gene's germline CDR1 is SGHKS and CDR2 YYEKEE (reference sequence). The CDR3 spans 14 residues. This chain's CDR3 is CASSHGSAREKLFF. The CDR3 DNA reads TGTGCCAGCAGTCATGGGTCGGCGCGGGAAAAACTGTTTTTT. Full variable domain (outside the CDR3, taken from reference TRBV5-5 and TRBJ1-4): DAGVTQSPTHLIKTRGQQVTLRCSPISGHKSVSWYQQVLGQGPQFIFQYYEKEERGRGNFPDRFSARQFPNYSSELNVNALLLGDSALYLCASSHGSAREKLFFGSGTQLSVL.

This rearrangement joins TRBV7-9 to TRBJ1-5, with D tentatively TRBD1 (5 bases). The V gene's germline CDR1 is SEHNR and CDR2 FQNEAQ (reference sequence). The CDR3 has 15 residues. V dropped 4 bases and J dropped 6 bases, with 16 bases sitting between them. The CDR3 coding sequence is TGTGCCAGCAGCTCGAGCAGGGTCCTCCCTCAGCCCCAGCATTTT. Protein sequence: CASSSSRVLPQPQHF.

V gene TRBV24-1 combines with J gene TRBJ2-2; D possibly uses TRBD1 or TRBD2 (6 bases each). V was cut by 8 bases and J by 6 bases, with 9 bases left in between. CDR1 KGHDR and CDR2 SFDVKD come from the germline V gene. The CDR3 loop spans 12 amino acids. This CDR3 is CATKGGPGELFF. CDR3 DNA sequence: TGTGCCACCAAGGGGGGCCCCGGGGAGCTGTTTTTT.

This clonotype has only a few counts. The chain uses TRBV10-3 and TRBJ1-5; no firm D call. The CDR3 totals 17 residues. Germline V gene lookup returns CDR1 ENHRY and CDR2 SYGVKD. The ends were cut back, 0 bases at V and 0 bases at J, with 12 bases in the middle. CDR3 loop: CAISESNGLPSNQPQHF. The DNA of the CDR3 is TGTGCCATCAGTGAGTCGAACGGGTTACCTAGCAATCAGCCCCAGCATTTT.

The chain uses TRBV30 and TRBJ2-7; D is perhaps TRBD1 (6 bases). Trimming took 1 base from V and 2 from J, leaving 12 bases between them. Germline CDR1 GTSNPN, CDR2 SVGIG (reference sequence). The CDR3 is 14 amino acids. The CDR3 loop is CAWSAQTGAYEQYF. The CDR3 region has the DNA TGTGCCTGGAGTGCCCAGACAGGTGCCTACGAGCAGTACTTC.

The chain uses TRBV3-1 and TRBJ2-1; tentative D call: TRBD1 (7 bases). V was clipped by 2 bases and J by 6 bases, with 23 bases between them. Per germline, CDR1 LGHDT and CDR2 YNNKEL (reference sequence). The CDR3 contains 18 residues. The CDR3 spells CASSQRARRAGQFNEQFF. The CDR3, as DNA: TGTGCCAGCAGCCAACGGGCACGTCGTGCGGGACAGTTCAATGAGCAGTTCTTC.

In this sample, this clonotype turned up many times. The CDR3 DNA is TGTGCCAGCAGTGGGGGATTCCATGAGCAGTTCTTC. Translation: CASSGGFHEQFF. This chain joins TRBV2 and TRBJ2-1; D is unclear. The CDR3 runs 12 residues. The germline V gene encodes CDR1 SNHLY and CDR2 FYNNEI. V was shortened by 4 bases and J by 8 bases, with 9 bases between the two germline ends. Full variable domain (remainder filled in from reference TRBV2 and TRBJ2-1): EPEVTQTPSHQVTQMGQEVILRCVPISNHLYFYWYRQILGQKVEFLVSFYNNEISEKSEIFDDQFSVERPDGSNFTLKIRSTKLEDSAMYFCASSGGFHEQFFGPGTRLTVL.

CDR3 sequence reads: CASSPRKGIAYEQYF. CDR3 DNA sequence: TGTGCCAGCAGCCCTCGAAAGGGAATAGCCTACGAGCAGTACTTC. The chain employs TRBV7-6 and TRBJ2-7; D not certain. In germline, CDR1 is SGHVS, CDR2 FNYEAQ. The CDR3 runs to 15 residues. V dropped 5 bases and J dropped 2 bases, with 16 bases sitting between them.

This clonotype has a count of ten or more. In nucleotides, the CDR3 is TGTGCCAGCTCACCGGGGCTAAGGGCGGACAGCGTGGATGAGCAGTTCTTC. It specifies CASSPGLRADSVDEQFF. The chain recombines TRBV18 with TRBJ2-1; a weak D match, TRBD1 (6 bases). V was cut by 3 bases and J by 8 bases, with 23 bases left in between. Germline values: CDR1 KGHSH, CDR2 LQKENI. The CDR3 is 17 residues long.